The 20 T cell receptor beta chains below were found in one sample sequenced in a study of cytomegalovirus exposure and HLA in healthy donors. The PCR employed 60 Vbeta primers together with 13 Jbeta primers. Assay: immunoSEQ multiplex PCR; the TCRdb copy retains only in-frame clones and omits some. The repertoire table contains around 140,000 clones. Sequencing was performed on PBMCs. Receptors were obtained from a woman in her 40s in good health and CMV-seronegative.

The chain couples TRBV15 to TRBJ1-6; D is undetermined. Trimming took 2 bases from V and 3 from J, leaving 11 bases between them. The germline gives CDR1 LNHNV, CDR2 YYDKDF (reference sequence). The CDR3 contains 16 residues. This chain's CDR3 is CATSRRNSLYNSPLHF. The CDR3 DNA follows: TGTGCCACCAGCAGACGAAACAGCCTCTATAATTCACCCCTCCACTTT.

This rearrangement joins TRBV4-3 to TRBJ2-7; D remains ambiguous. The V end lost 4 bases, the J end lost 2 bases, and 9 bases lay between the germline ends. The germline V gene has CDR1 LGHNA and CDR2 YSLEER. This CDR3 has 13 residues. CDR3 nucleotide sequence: TGCGCCAGCAGCCCTTTGGTAGCCTACGAGCAGTACTTC. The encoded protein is CASSPLVAYEQYF.

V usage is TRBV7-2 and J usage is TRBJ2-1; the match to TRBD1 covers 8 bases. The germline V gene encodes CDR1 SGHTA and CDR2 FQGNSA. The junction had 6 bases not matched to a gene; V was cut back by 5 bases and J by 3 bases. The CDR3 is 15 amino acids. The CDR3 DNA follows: TGTGCCAGCAGCGACCCAGGACAGGGCTACAATGAGCAGTTCTTC. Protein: CASSDPGQGYNEQFF.

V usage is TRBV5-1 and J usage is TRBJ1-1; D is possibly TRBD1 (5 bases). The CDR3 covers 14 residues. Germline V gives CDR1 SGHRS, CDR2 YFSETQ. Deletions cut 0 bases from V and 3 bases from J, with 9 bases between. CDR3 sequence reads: CASSLADRHTEAFF. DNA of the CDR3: TGCGCCAGCAGCTTGGCAGACAGACACACTGAAGCTTTCTTT.

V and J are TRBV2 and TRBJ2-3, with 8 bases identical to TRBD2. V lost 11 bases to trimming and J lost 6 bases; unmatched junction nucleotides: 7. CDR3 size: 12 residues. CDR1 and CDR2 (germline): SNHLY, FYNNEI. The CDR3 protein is CADGLASDTQYF. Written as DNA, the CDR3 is TGTGCCGACGGACTAGCAAGCGATACGCAGTATTTT.

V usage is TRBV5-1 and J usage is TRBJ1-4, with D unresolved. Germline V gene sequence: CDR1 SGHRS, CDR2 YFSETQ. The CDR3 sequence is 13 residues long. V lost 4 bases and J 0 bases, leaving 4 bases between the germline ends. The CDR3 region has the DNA TGCGCCAGCAGCCCCTCAACTAATGAAAAACTGTTTTTT. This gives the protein CASSPSTNEKLFF. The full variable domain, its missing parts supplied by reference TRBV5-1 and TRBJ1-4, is KAGVTQTPRYLIKTRGQQVTLSCSPISGHRSVSWYQQTPGQGLQFLFEYFSETQRNKGNFPGRFSGRQFSNSRSEMNVSTLELGDSALYLCASSPSTNEKLFFGSGTQLSVL.

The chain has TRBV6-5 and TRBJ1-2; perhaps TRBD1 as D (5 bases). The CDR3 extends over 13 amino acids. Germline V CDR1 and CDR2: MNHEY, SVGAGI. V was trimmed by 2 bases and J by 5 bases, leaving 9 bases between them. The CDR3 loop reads CASSYTQVYGYTF. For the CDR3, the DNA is TGTGCCAGCAGTTACACACAGGTTTATGGCTACACCTTC.

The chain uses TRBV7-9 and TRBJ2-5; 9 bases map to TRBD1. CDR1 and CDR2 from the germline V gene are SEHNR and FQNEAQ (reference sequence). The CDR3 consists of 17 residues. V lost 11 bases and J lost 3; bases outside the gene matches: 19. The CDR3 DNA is TGTGCCTCCACACCCGGACAGGGGAGTGGTGGAAAAGAGACCCAGTACTTC. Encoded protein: CASTPGQGSGGKETQYF.

DNA of the CDR3: TGCAGCGTTGACGCGGGGGGCGGGGAGACCCAGTACTTC. Its protein is CSVDAGGGETQYF. The rearrangement uses TRBV29-1 and TRBJ2-5, with 8 bases that match TRBD2. The CDR3 has 13 amino acids. In germline, CDR1 is SQVTM, CDR2 ANQGSEA. The ends lost 3 bases at V and 5 bases at J; junction bases unmatched: 5. Combining the CDR3 with reference TRBV29-1 and TRBJ2-5 gives the whole variable domain SAVISQKPSRDICQRGTSLTIQCQVDSQVTMMFWYRQQPGQSLTLIATANQGSEATYESGFVIDKFPISRPNLTFSTLTVSNMSPEDSSIYLCSVDAGGGETQYFGPGTRLLVL.

CDR3 in DNA: TGTGCCAGCAGTGACGAGGCGGGGGGGACAACTACGCAGTATTTT. This gives the protein CASSDEAGGTTTQYF. The chain has TRBV6-4 and TRBJ2-3; 9 bases match TRBD2. Germline lookup yields CDR1 MRHNA and CDR2 SNTAGT. This CDR3 region has 15 residues. Trimming removed 2 bases from V and 8 bases from J; junction bases left unmatched: 8.

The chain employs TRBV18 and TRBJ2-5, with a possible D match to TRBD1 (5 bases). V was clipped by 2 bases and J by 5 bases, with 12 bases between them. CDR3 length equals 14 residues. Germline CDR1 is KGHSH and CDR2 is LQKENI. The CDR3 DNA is TGTGCCAGCTCACCAACACAGGCCTGGGAGACCCAGTACTTC. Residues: CASSPTQAWETQYF.

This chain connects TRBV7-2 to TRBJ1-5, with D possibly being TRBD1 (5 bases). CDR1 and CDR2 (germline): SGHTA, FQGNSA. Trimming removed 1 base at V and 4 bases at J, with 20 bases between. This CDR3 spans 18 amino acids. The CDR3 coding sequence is TGTGCCAGCAGCTTAGTAGGTGGAGGGACGGGATCGAATCAGCCCCAGCATTTT. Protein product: CASSLVGGGTGSNQPQHF.

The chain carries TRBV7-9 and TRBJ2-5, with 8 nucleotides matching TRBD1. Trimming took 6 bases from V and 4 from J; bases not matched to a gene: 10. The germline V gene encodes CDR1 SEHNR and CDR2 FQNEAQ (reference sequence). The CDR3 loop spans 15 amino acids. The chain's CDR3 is CASRLGTGGSETQYF. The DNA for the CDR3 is TGTGCCAGCAGACTAGGGACAGGAGGATCAGAGACCCAGTACTTC.

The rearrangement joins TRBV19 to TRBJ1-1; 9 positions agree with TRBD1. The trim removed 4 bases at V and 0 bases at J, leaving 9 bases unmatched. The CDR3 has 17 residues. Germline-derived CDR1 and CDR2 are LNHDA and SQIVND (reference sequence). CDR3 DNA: TGTGCCAGTAGTAAATCCCGGGACAGGGCCTTGAACACTGAAGCTTTCTTT. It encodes CASSKSRDRALNTEAFF.

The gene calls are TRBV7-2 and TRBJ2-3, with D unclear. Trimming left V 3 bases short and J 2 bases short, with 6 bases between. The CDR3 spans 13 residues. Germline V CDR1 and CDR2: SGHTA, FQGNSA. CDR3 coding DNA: TGTGCCAGCAGCTTCCTTTTCACAGATACGCAGTATTTT. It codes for CASSFLFTDTQYF.

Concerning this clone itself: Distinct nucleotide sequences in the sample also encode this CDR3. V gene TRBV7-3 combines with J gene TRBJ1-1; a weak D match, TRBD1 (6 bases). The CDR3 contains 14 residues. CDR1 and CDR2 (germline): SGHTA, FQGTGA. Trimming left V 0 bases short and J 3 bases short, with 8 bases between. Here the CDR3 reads CASSLTGGDTEAFF. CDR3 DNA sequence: TGTGCCAGCAGCTTAACAGGGGGGGACACTGAAGCTTTCTTT.

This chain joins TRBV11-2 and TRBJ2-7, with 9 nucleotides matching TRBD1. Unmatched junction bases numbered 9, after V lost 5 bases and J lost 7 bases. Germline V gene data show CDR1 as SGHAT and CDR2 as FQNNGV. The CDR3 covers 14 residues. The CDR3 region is CASSPRQGVGEQYV. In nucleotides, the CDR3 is TGTGCCAGCAGCCCGCGACAGGGGGTGGGGGAGCAGTACGTC.

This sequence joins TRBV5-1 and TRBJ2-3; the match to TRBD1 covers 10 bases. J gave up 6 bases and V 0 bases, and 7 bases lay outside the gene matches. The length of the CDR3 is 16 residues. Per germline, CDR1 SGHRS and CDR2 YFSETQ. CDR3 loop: CASSLAGTGVADTQYF. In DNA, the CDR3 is TGCGCCAGCAGCTTGGCTGGGACAGGGGTTGCCGATACGCAGTATTTT.

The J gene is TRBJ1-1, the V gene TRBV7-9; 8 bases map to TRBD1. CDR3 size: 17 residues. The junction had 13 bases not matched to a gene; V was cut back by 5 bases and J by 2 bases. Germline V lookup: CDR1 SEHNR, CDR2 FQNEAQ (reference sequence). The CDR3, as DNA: TGTGCCAGCAGCCCAACAGGGGGGCGCCCCCTTAACACTGAAGCTTTCTTT. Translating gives CASSPTGGRPLNTEAFF.

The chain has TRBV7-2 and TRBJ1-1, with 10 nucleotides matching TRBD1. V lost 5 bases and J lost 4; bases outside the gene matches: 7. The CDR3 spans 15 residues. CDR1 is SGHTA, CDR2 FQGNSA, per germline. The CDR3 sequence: CASSPDRGQGTEAFF. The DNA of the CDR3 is TGTGCCAGCAGCCCCGACAGGGGGCAGGGCACTGAAGCTTTCTTT.